A single sample is the source of the 9 T cell receptor beta chains below, sequenced in a study of long-term antiretroviral therapy in people with HIV. Sequencing used immunoSEQ v3.0 at survey level. The data were produced by immunoSEQ multiplex PCR, yet TCRdb's version contains in-frame clones alone and is incomplete. The sample lists about 20,000 clones; approximately 84% were seen once. The specimen was unsorted PBMCs, collected roughly 6.1 years after starting antiretroviral therapy. All receptors come from a man younger than 45 with HIV.

CDR3 protein: CASSFGQGFHEQYF. The CDR3 DNA reads as TGTGCCAGCAGCTTCGGACAGGGATTTCACGAGCAGTACTTC. J is TRBJ2-7 and V is TRBV11-3, with 8 bases identical to TRBD1. The length of the CDR3 is 14 residues. Germline V CDR1 and CDR2: SGHNT, YENEEA. The V gene end was trimmed by 3 bases and the J gene end by 5 bases; junction bases not matched to a gene: 6.

The chain couples TRBV7-3 to TRBJ1-1; D call uncertain. The germline gives CDR1 SGHTA, CDR2 FQGTGA. The CDR3 covers 14 residues. The V gene lost 5 bases and the J gene lost 3 bases, with 13 bases spanning the gap. The CDR3: CASSPNREHTEAFF. The CDR3 nucleotides are TGTGCCAGCAGCCCGAACAGAGAACACACTGAAGCTTTCTTT.

J is TRBJ1-1 and V is TRBV28; no definite D call. Trimming cost V 5 bases and J 3 bases, with 13 bases left between them. The CDR3 runs to 14 residues. Germline CDR1 and CDR2: MDHEN and SYDVKM. CDR3 sequence (DNA): TGTGCCAGCAGTCCCACCTCATTGTACACTGAAGCTTTCTTT. Translation: CASSPTSLYTEAFF.

This chain joins TRBV9 and TRBJ2-1; 7 positions agree with TRBD1. The CDR3 consists of 15 residues. J was trimmed by 2 bases and V by 3 bases; bases with no gene match: 5. The germline gives CDR1 SGDLS, CDR2 YYNGEE. CDR3 protein: CASSEGTVPYNEQFF. The CDR3 nucleotides are TGTGCCAGCAGCGAAGGGACAGTTCCCTACAATGAGCAGTTCTTC.

The chain carries TRBV7-9 and TRBJ2-6; a possible D gene is TRBD2 (5 bases). Trimming left V 3 bases short and J 3 bases short, with 15 bases between. Germline assignment: CDR1 SEHNR and CDR2 FQNEAQ (reference sequence). This CDR3 contains 17 residues. The CDR3 sequence: CASSFVRETVGANVLTF. The CDR3 region has the DNA TGTGCCAGCAGCTTTGTGAGGGAAACGGTTGGGGCCAACGTCCTGACTTTC.

This clone was seen a handful of times. The chain combines TRBV5-1 with TRBJ1-6; tentative D call: TRBD1 (6 bases). Trimming cost V 4 bases and J 7 bases, with 15 bases left between them. CDR3 length: 15 residues. CDR1 is SGHRS, CDR2 YFSETQ, per germline. The CDR3 nucleotides read TGCGCCAGCAGCCTATACAGGGTTGGGAATTCACCCCTCCACTTT. It codes for CASSLYRVGNSPLHF. Full variable domain (remainder filled in from reference TRBV5-1 and TRBJ1-6): KAGVTQTPRYLIKTRGQQVTLSCSPISGHRSVSWYQQTPGQGLQFLFEYFSETQRNKGNFPGRFSGRQFSNSRSEMNVSTLELGDSALYLCASSLYRVGNSPLHFGNGTRLTVT.

J is TRBJ1-1 and V is TRBV6-4; tentative D call: TRBD1 (5 bases). CDR3 size: 15 residues. V lost 4 bases to trimming and J lost 1 base, with 13 bases between them. Per germline, CDR1 MRHNA and CDR2 SNTAGT. The DNA of the CDR3 is TGTGCCAGCAGTGCATCCGGGACTGGGAACACTGAAGCTTTCTTT. This codes for CASSASGTGNTEAFF.

The CDR3 nucleotides read TGCGCCAGCAGCCAAGATCGCAGTTCGCTCCAAGAGACCCAGTACTTC. The encoded protein is CASSQDRSSLQETQYF. The chain links TRBV4-3 to TRBJ2-5; no clear D gene. Trimming pared 0 bases from V and 1 base from J, leaving 12 bases between. Germline CDR1 reads LGHNA; CDR2 reads YSLEER. The CDR3 spans 16 residues.

This chain joins TRBV19 and TRBJ1-2; D gene uncertain. The ends were cut back, 6 bases at V and 5 bases at J, with 19 bases in the middle. Germline V gene lookup returns CDR1 LNHDA and CDR2 SQIVND (reference sequence). The CDR3 consists of 15 residues. The CDR3 is CASSPYSPGIYGYTF. The CDR3 bases are TGTGCCAGTAGCCCTTATAGTCCGGGGATTTATGGCTACACCTTC.